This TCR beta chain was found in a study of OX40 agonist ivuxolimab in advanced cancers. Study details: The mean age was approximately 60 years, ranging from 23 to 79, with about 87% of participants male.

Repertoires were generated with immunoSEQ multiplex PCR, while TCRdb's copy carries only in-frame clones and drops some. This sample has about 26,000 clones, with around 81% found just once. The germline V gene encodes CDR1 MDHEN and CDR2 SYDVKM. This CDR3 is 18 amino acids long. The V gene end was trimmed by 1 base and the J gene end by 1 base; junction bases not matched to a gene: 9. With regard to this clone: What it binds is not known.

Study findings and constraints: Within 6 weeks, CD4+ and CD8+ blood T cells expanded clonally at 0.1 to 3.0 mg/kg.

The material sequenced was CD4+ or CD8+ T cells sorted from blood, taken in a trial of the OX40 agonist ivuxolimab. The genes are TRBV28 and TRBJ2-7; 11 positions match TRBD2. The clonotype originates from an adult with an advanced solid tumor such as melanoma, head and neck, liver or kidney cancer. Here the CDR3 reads CASSLLFLAGGTSYEQYF. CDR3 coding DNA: TGTGCCAGCAGTTTATTATTCCTAGCGGGAGGTACTTCCTACGAGCAGTACTTC.